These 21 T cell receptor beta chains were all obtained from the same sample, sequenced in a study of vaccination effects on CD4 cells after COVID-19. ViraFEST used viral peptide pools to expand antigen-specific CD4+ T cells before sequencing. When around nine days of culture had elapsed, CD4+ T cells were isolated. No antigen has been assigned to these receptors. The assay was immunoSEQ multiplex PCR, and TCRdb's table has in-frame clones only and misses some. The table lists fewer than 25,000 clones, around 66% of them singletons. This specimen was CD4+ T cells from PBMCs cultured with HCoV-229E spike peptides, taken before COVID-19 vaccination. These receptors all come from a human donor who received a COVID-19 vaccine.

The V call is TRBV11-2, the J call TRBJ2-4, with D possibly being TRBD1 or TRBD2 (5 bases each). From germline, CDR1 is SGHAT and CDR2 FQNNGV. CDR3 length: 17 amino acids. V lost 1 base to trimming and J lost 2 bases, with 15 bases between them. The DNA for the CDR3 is TGTGCCAGCAGCTTAGTTTCGGGGCATGGTTCCAAAAACATTCAGTACTTC. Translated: CASSLVSGHGSKNIQYF.

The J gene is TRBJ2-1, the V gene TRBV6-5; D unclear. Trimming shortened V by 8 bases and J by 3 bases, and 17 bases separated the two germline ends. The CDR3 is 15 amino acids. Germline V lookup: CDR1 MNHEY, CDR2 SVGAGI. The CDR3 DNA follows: TGTGCCAGCTCCCAAGGCGACACGGTCTACAATGAGCAGTTCTTC. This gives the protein CASSQGDTVYNEQFF.

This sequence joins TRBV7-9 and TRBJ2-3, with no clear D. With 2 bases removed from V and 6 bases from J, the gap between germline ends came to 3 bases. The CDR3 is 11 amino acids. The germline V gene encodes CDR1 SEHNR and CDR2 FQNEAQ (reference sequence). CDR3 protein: CASSLKDTQYF. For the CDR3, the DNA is TGTGCCAGCAGCTTAAAGGATACGCAGTATTTT.

The CDR3 DNA reads TGCGCCAGCACGGTCAGCCAGTCCACTAATGAAAAACTGTTTTTT. The encoded protein is CASTVSQSTNEKLFF. The chain carries TRBV10-2 and TRBJ1-4; D call uncertain. The CDR3 is made up of 15 amino acids. The ends were cut back, 7 bases at V and 2 bases at J, with 14 bases in the middle. The V gene's germline CDR1 is WSHSY and CDR2 SAAADI.

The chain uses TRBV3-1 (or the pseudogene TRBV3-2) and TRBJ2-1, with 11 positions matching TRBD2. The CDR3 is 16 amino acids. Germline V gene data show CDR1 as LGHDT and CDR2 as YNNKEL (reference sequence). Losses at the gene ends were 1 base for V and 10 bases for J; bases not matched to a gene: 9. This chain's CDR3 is CASSQGEIAGGYEQFF. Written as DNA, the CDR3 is TGTGCCAGCAGCCAAGGGGAAATAGCGGGAGGGTACGAGCAGTTCTTC.

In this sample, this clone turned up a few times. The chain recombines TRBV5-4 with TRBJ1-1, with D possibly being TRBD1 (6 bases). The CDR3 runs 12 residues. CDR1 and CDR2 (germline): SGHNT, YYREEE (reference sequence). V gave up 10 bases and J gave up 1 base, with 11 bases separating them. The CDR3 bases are TGTGCCGTCCGGACAGCGAACACTGAAGCTTTCTTT. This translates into CAVRTANTEAFF. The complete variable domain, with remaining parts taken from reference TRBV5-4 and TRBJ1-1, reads ETGVTQSPTHLIKTRGQQVTLRCSSQSGHNTVSWYQQALGQGPQFIFQYYREEENGRGNFPPRFSGLQFPNYSSELNVNALELDDSALYLCAVRTANTEAFFGQGTRLTVV.

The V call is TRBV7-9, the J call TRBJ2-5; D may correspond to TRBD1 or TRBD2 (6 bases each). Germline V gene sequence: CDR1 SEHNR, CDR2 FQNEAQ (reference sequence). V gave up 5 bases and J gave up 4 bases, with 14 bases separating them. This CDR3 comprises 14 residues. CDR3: CASSLGGGRETQYF. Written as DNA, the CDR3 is TGTGCCAGCAGCCTAGGTGGGGGGCGAGAGACCCAGTACTTC.

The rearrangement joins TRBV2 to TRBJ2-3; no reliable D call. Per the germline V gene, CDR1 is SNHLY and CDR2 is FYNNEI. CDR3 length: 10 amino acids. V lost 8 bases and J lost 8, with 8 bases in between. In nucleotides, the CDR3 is TGTGCCAGCTCTACGGGTACGCAGTATTTT. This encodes CASSTGTQYF.

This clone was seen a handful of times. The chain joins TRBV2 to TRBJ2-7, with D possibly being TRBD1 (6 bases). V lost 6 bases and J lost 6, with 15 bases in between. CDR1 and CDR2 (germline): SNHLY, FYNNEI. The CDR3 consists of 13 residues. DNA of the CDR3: TGTGCCAGCAGCCCACAGGGTTTGGCCGAGCAGTACTTC. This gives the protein CASSPQGLAEQYF. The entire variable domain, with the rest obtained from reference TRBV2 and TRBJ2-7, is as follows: EPEVTQTPSHQVTQMGQEVILRCVPISNHLYFYWYRQILGQKVEFLVSFYNNEISEKSEIFDDQFSVERPDGSNFTLKIRSTKLEDSAMYFCASSPQGLAEQYFGPGTRLTVT.

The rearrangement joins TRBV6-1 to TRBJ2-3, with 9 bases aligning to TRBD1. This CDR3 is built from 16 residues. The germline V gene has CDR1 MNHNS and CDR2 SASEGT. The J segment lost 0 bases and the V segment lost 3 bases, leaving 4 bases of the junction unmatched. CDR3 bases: TGTGCCAGCAGTGACGCCGGACAGGGGAGCACAGATACGCAGTATTTT. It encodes CASSDAGQGSTDTQYF.

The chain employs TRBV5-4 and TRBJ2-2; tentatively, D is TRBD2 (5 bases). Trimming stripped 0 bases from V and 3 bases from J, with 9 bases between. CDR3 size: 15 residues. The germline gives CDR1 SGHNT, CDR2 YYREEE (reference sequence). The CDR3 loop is CASSLVSDDTGELFF. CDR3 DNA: TGTGCCAGCAGCTTGGTTAGCGACGACACCGGGGAGCTGTTTTTT. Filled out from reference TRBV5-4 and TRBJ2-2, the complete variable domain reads ETGVTQSPTHLIKTRGQQVTLRCSSQSGHNTVSWYQQALGQGPQFIFQYYREEENGRGNFPPRFSGLQFPNYSSELNVNALELDDSALYLCASSLVSDDTGELFFGEGSRLTVL.

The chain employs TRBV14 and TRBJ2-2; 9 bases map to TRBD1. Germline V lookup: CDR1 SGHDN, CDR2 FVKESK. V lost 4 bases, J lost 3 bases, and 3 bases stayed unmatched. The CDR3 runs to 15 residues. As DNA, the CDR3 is TGTGCCAGCAGCCCGGACAGGGGATACACCGGGGAGCTGTTTTTT. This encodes CASSPDRGYTGELFF.

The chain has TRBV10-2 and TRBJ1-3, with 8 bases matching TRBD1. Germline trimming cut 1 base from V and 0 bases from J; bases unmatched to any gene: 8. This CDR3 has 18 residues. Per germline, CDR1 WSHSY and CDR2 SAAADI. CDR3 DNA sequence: TGCGCCAGCAGTGAGTGGAACAGGGGGTCCCTCTCTGGAAACACCATATATTTT. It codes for CASSEWNRGSLSGNTIYF.

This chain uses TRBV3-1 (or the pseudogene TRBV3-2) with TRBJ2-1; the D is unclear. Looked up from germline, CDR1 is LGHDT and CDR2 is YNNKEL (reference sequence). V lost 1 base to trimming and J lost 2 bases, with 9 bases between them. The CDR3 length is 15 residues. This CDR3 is CASSQAPGAYNEQFF. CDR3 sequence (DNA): TGTGCCAGCAGCCAAGCTCCAGGTGCCTACAATGAGCAGTTCTTC.

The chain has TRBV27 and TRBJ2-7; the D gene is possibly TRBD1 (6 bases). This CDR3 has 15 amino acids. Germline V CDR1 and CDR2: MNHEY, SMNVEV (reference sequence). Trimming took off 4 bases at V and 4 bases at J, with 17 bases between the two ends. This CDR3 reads CASSSARGVVYEQYF. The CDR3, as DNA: TGTGCCAGCAGTTCGGCCAGGGGAGTAGTTTACGAGCAGTACTTC.

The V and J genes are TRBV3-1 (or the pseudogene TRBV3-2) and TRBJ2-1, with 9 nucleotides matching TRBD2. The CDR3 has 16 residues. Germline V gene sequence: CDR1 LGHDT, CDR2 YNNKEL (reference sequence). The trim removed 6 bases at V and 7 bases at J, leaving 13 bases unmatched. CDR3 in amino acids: CASRERRPSGVNEQFF. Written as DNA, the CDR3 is TGTGCCAGCAGGGAAAGACGGCCTAGCGGGGTTAATGAGCAGTTCTTC.

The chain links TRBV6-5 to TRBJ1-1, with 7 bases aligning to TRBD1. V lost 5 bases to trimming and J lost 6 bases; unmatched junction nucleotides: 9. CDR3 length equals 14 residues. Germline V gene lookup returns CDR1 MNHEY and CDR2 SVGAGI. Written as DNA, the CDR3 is TGTGCCAGCAGTCGGATGGACAGGCTACCTGAAGCTTTCTTT. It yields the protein CASSRMDRLPEAFF.

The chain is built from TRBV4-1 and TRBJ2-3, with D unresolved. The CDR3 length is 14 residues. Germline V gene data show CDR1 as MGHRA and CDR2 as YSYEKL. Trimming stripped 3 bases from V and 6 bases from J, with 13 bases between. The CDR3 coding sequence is TGCGCCAGCAGCCAGCCCGGCCCCGGGGATACGCAGTATTTT. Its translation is CASSQPGPGDTQYF.

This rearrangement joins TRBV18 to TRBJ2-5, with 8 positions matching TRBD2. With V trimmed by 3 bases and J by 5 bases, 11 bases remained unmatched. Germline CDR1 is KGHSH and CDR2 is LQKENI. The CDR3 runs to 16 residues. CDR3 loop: CASSPPGLGGYETQYF. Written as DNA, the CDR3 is TGTGCCAGCTCACCGCCGGGACTAGGAGGGTACGAGACCCAGTACTTC.

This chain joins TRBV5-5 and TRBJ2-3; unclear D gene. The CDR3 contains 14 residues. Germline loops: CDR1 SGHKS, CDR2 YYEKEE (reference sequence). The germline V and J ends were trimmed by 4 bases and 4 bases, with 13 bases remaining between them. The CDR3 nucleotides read TGTGCCAGCAGCGCCGGACCCGTACCAGATACGCAGTATTTT. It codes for CASSAGPVPDTQYF.

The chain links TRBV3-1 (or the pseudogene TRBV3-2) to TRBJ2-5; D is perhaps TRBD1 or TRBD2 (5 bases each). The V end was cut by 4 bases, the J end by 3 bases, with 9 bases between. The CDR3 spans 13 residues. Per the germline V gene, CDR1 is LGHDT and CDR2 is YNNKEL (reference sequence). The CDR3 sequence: CASSRQGEETQYF. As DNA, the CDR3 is TGTGCCAGCAGCCGCCAGGGAGAAGAGACCCAGTACTTC.